The 11 T cell receptor beta chains in this list originate from one sample, sequenced in a study of T-cell reconstitution after alpha-beta-depleted transplantation in children. During its preparation, the TCRbeta library received unique molecular identifiers. TCRdb analysed the PCR reads with MiXCR anew, one entry per CDR3 protein. The profile shows fewer than 1 million distinct CDR3 sequences, about 15% of them singletons. Sequencing was performed on PBMCs, mostly from graft donor cells, taken 360 days after TCRalphabeta/CD19-depleted stem cell transplant. These receptors came from a male patient younger than 18 who had a stem cell transplant for acute lymphoblastic leukemia, so the T cells may come from the graft donor.

There are a few counts of this clonotype. The rearrangement uses TRBV29-1 and TRBJ1-2; TRBD1 aligns across 9 bases. CDR3 length equals 13 residues. Unmatched junction bases numbered 8, after V lost 8 bases and J lost 4 bases. The V gene's germline CDR1 is SQVTM and CDR2 ANQGSEA. DNA of the CDR3: TGCAGCCGAGAGGGACAGGGAGGCTATGGCTACACCTTC. Protein sequence: CSREGQGGYGYTF.

This clonotype came up a few times. This chain links TRBV20-1 with TRBJ2-3, with no clear D. The V gene lost 1 base and the J gene lost 1 base, with 6 bases spanning the gap. The CDR3 runs to 13 residues. In germline, CDR1 is DFQATT, CDR2 SNEGSKA (reference sequence). As DNA, the CDR3 is TGCAGTGCTAGAGCTTTAGGCACAGATACGCAGTATTTT. This codes for CSARALGTDTQYF.

This clonotype was seen ten or more times. J is TRBJ2-7 and V is TRBV7-9, with TRBD1 as a possible D gene (6 bases). V dropped 5 bases and J dropped 4 bases, with 12 bases sitting between them. In germline, CDR1 is SEHNR, CDR2 FQNEAQ (reference sequence). The length of the CDR3 is 13 residues. The chain's CDR3 is CASSPLGGYEQYF. DNA of the CDR3: TGTGCCAGCAGCCCCCTAGGGGGTTACGAGCAGTACTTC.

The rearrangement uses TRBV5-5 and TRBJ2-7, with 7 nucleotides matching TRBD1. The V gene end was trimmed by 5 bases and the J gene end by 3 bases; junction bases not matched to a gene: 11. Germline V gene data show CDR1 as SGHKS and CDR2 as YYEKEE (reference sequence). CDR3 size: 15 residues. CDR3 in amino acids: CASRMSGTAFYEQYF. DNA of the CDR3: TGTGCCAGCAGAATGTCAGGGACAGCATTCTACGAGCAGTACTTC.

This clonotype was observed a handful of times. The J gene is TRBJ2-2, the V gene TRBV5-1; TRBD2 might be the D (6 bases). Deletions cut 6 bases from V and 3 bases from J, with 15 bases between. CDR3 length equals 15 residues. Germline CDR1 SGHRS, CDR2 YFSETQ. The DNA for the CDR3 is TGCGCCAGCAAGGAGACTAGTCTTTACACCGGGGAGCTGTTTTTT. Its protein is CASKETSLYTGELFF.

This clonotype was detected only a few times. The chain carries TRBV9 and TRBJ2-1; TRBD2 matches at 9 bases. V gave up 7 bases and J gave up 4 bases; unmatched junction bases: 12. This CDR3 is 16 amino acids long. Germline V gene data show CDR1 as SGDLS and CDR2 as YYNGEE. DNA of the CDR3: TGTGCCAGCGATGGGTCACTAGCGGGCGAATACAATGAGCAGTTCTTC. It codes for CASDGSLAGEYNEQFF.

In its sample, this clonotype was seen many times. The chain recombines TRBV3-1 with TRBJ2-6, with D maybe TRBD2 (6 bases). The germline V gene has CDR1 LGHDT and CDR2 YNNKEL (reference sequence). V was cut by 4 bases and J by 3 bases, with 13 bases left in between. The CDR3 extends over 16 amino acids. The CDR3 spells CASSRGVGVGANVLTF. CDR3 DNA sequence: TGTGCCAGCAGCCGGGGGGTAGGAGTTGGGGCCAACGTCCTGACTTTC.

This clonotype was picked up a small number of times. This chain links TRBV11-2 with TRBJ1-2; D uncertain. V was shortened by 8 bases and J by 0 bases, with 16 bases between the two germline ends. The CDR3 totals 15 residues. Germline CDR1 and CDR2: SGHAT and FQNNGV. The CDR3 sequence is CASRPLKKANYGYTF. Written as DNA, the CDR3 is TGTGCCAGCCGCCCATTAAAGAAGGCTAACTATGGCTACACCTTC.

V usage is TRBV7-8 and J usage is TRBJ1-4; possibly TRBD1 for D (5 bases). Trimming left V 5 bases short and J 10 bases short, with 17 bases between. CDR1 SGHVS and CDR2 FQNEAQ come from the germline V gene. This CDR3 spans 14 amino acids. CDR3 residues: CASSIRVPEGKLFF. The CDR3 DNA reads TGTGCCAGCAGCATCAGGGTTCCCGAGGGAAAACTGTTTTTT.

This clonotype was seen a handful of times. The V gene is TRBV29-1, the J gene TRBJ2-5, with a possible D match to TRBD2 (5 bases). Germline V gene data show CDR1 as SQVTM and CDR2 as ANQGSEA. The CDR3 length is 12 residues. Deletions cut 4 bases from V and 5 bases from J, with 11 bases between. CDR3 in DNA: TGCAGCGTTGGTAACAGAGGGGAGACCCAGTACTTC. Translation: CSVGNRGETQYF.

This clonotype was seen only a few times. The chain is built from TRBV19 and TRBJ2-4; TRBD1 matches 7 bases. The V and J ends lost 8 bases and 8 bases, in that order; junction bases with no gene match: 6. The CDR3 has 12 amino acids. Germline CDR1 is LNHDA and CDR2 is SQIVND (reference sequence). CDR3 bases: TGTGCCAGTCGTTCTGACAGGGACATTCAGTACTTC. Residues: CASRSDRDIQYF.